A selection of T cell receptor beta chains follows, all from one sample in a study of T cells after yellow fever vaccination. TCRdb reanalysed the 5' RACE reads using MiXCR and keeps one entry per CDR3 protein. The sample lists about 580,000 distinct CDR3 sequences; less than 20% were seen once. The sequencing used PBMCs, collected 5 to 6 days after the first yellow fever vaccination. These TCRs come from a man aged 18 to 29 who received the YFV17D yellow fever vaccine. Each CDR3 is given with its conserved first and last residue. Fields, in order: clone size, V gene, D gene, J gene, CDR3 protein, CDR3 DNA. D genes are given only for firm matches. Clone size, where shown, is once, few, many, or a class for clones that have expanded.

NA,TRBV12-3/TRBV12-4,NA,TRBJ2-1,CASSWTRGGGNEQFF,TGTGCCAGCAGCTGGACTAGGGGGGGGGGCAATGAGCAGTTCTTC
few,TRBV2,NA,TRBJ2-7,CASSELGTSSYEQYF,TGTGCCAGCAGTGAATTAGGGACGAGCTCCTACGAGCAGTACTTC
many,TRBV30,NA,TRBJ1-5,CAWSRAGNQPQHF,TGTGCCTGGAGTCGGGCAGGGAATCAGCCCCAGCATTTT
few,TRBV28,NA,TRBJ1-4,CASTWGGGEKLFF,TGTGCCAGCACTTGGGGTGGGGGTGAAAAACTGTTTTTT
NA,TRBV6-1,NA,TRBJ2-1,CASSPGTLSYNEQFF,TGTGCCAGCAGCCCCGGGACTCTCTCCTACAATGAGCAGTTCTTC
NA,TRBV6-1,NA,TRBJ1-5,CASSDPTFDQPQHF,TGTGCCAGCAGTGACCCCACTTTTGATCAGCCCCAGCATTTT
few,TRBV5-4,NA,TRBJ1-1,CASIEYRGAGGTEAFF,TGTGCCAGCATCGAGTATCGGGGGGCAGGCGGAACTGAAGCTTTCTTT
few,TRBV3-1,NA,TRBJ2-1,CASSRGFLNEQFF,TGTGCCAGCAGCCGGGGGTTCCTCAATGAGCAGTTCTTC
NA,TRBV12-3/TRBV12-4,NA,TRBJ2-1,CASSLGGSDYNEQFF,TGTGCCAGCAGTTTAGGGGGCAGCGACTACAATGAGCAGTTCTTC
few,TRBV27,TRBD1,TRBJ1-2,CASSYGQGLYGYTF,TGTGCCAGCAGTTACGGACAGGGCCTCTATGGCTACACCTTC
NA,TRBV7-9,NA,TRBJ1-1,CASSLGVGHGDTEAFF,TGTGCCAGCAGCTTAGGTGTCGGGCATGGGGACACTGAAGCTTTCTTT
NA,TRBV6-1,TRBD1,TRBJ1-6,CASSPLPPGGNSPLHF,TGTGCCAGCAGTCCCCTCCCCCCAGGGGGGAATTCACCCCTCCACTTT
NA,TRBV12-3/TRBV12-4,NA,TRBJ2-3,CASSLRDGAGDTQYF,TGTGCCAGCAGTTTGCGTGACGGGGCGGGAGATACGCAGTATTTT
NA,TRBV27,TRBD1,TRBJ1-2,CASPPGQGAGYTF,TGTGCCAGCCCCCCGGGACAGGGGGCTGGCTACACCTTC
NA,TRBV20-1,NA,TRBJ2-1,CSAKPDRQKGYNEQFF,TGCAGTGCTAAACCGGACCGACAGAAGGGTTACAATGAGCAGTTCTTC
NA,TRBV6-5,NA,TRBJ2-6,CASSYQGPGSGANVLTF,TGTGCCAGCAGTTACCAGGGACCGGGCTCTGGGGCCAACGTCCTGACTTTC
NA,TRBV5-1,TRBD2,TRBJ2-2,CASRTSGGRTGELFF,TGCGCCAGCAGGACTAGCGGGGGCCGTACCGGGGAGCTGTTTTTT
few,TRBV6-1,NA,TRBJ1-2,CASRTDANNNYGYTF,TGTGCCAGCAGGACTGACGCAAACAACAATTATGGCTACACCTTC
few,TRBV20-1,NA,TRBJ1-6,CSARPRLYNSPLHF,TGCAGTGCTAGGCCAAGGCTCTATAATTCACCCCTCCACTTT
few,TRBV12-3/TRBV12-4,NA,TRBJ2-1,CASTMGGEQFF,TGTGCCAGCACCATGGGGGGTGAGCAGTTCTTC
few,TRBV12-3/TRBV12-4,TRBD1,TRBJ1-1,CASSGGQGWTEAFF,TGTGCCAGCAGCGGGGGACAGGGGTGGACTGAAGCTTTCTTT
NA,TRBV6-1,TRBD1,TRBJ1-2,CASSRDRTSYTF,TGTGCCAGTTCCCGGGACAGAACTAGCTACACCTTC
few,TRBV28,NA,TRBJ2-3,CASSSRGLADTQYF,TGTGCCAGCAGTTCCCGGGGGTTGGCAGATACGCAGTATTTT
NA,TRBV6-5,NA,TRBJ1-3,CASGTGTGNTIYF,TGTGCCAGCGGGACGGGGACTGGAAACACCATATATTTT
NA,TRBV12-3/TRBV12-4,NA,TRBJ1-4,CASSLDPGQTFTTNEKLFF,TGTGCCAGCAGTTTAGATCCGGGACAAACTTTTACAACTAATGAAAAACTGTTTTTT
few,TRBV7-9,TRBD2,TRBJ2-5,CASSLISSGETQYF,TGTGCCAGCAGCTTAATATCTAGCGGGGAGACCCAGTACTTC
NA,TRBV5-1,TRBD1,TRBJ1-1,CASREGALLSEAFF,TGCGCCAGCAGAGAGGGGGCGTTGTTAAGTGAAGCTTTCTTT
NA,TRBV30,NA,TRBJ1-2,CAWSPEGLHGYTF,TGTGCCTGGAGCCCGGAGGGCCTTCATGGCTACACCTTC
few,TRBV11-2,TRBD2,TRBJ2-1,CASSFILAAGRYNEQFF,TGTGCCAGCAGCTTTATACTAGCGGCGGGTCGCTACAATGAGCAGTTCTTC
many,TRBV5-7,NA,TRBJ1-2,CASSFSVPYGYTF,TGTGCCAGCAGCTTTTCCGTCCCCTATGGCTACACCTTC